The present entry profiles one T cell receptor (beta chain) with its context. The sample comes from a study of low-dose radiotherapy and immunotherapy resistance in tumors. cDNA synthesis used a TRAV/TRBV-specific primer set for both chains. TCR amplification ran 15 to 20 PCR cycles using constant-region and V-primer adapter primers. TCRdb analysed the reads with MiXCR anew, one entry per CDR3 protein. The sample consists of over 7,500 distinct CDR3 sequences, 69% of them appearing once. Trimming took 7 bases from V and 8 from J, leaving 21 bases between them. CDR1 and CDR2 from the germline V gene are SGHNT and YYREEE (reference sequence). The CDR3 runs to 14 residues.

V is TRBV5-4 and J is TRBJ1-1; D gene unclear. The receptor's source is a human donor with advanced metastatic prostate, ovarian, gallbladder or colorectal cancer (not recorded which). This table probably holds off-target reads from a library built for another chain. CDR3 loop: CASATPGRTGEAFF. The CDR3 region has the DNA TGTGCCAGCGCGACCCCGGGCAGGACCGGCGAAGCTTTCTTT.